This T cell receptor beta chain comes out of a study of T cells in Graves' hyperthyroidism and ophthalmopathy. General observations from the study: Ophthalmopathy and stable hyperthyroidism were separated by a 13 V-J model.

There were TCR beta CDR3 regions amplified from RNA transcripts. RT-PCR in the first round (using the HTBI primer set) targeted the TCR CDR3. Each CDR3 protein gets one entry after TCRdb re-called the multiplex PCR reads with MiXCR. Here the sample spans some 620,000 distinct CDR3 sequences, under 20% being singletons. This clonotype was seen repeatedly, ten times or more. Its specificity is not known. The V end was cut by 4 bases, the J end by 4 bases, with 15 bases between. CDR3 length: 14 amino acids. Germline loops: CDR1 SGHRS, CDR2 YFSETQ. Material: blood. The chain is built from TRBV5-1 and TRBJ2-7, with D hard to call. The TCR originated in a woman aged 30 to 39 with Graves' hyperthyroidism. The CDR3 sequence: CASSRDLIQYEQYF. CDR3 nucleotide sequence: TGCGCCAGCAGCCGCGACCTAATCCAGTACGAGCAGTACTTC.